This entry lists 9 T cell receptor beta chains sequenced from one sample in a study of blood T cell repertoires in COVID-19. Method: immunoSEQ multiplex PCR; TCRdb's copy keeps in-frame clones and lacks some. Of about 97,000 clones listed, around 87% are singletons. The specimen sequenced was peripheral blood. The receptors were sampled from a human donor in a cohort sampled during active COVID-19.

This rearrangement joins TRBV29-1 to TRBJ2-7; tentative D call: TRBD1 (6 bases). The germline V and J ends were trimmed by 6 bases and 3 bases, with 9 bases remaining between them. The CDR3 runs to 11 residues. Germline lookup yields CDR1 SQVTM and CDR2 ANQGSEA. CDR3 bases: TGCAGCGTCCTCAGGGGCTACGAGCAGTACTTC. Translating it yields CSVLRGYEQYF.

This chain uses TRBV7-9 with TRBJ1-2; D may be TRBD1 (5 bases). Per germline, CDR1 SEHNR and CDR2 FQNEAQ (reference sequence). V was cut by 5 bases and J by 3 bases, with 13 bases left in between. The CDR3 extends over 14 amino acids. CDR3 nucleotides: TGTGCCAGCAGCGAGGGGAGGGGCGACTATGGCTACACCTTC. Amino acids: CASSEGRGDYGYTF.

This clone is a singleton in its sample. The chain uses TRBV2 and TRBJ1-6; TRBD1 matches 8 bases. The J segment lost 6 bases and the V segment lost 7 bases, leaving 8 bases of the junction unmatched. This CDR3 comprises 15 residues. Germline-derived CDR1 and CDR2 are SNHLY and FYNNEI. CDR3 in amino acids: CASKRSDRGNSPLHF. Here the CDR3 DNA reads TGTGCCAGCAAAAGATCCGACAGGGGTAATTCACCCCTCCACTTT.

This sequence joins TRBV3-1 (or the pseudogene TRBV3-2) and TRBJ2-7, with 11 bases aligning to TRBD2. The germline CDR1 and CDR2 sequences are LGHDT and YNNKEL (reference sequence). With 4 bases clipped from V and 3 bases from J, the junction kept 5 bases outside the gene matches. This CDR3 is 15 amino acids long. The DNA of the CDR3 is TGTGCCAGCAGCCCCGAAGGACTAGCGGGCTACGAGCAGTACTTC. This translates into CASSPEGLAGYEQYF.

The rearrangement uses TRBV19 and TRBJ2-1; D uncertain. The V end was cut by 4 bases, the J end by 0 bases, with 13 bases between. Germline CDR1 is LNHDA and CDR2 is SQIVND (reference sequence). The CDR3 extends over 16 amino acids. This CDR3 reads CASSNRRESSYNEQFF. The CDR3 bases are TGTGCCAGTAGTAATCGGAGAGAAAGCTCCTACAATGAGCAGTTCTTC.

The genes are TRBV5-6 and TRBJ2-3; 8 bases agree with TRBD2. After removal of 4 bases from V and 1 base from J, the junction contained 5 bases not matched to a gene. The CDR3 loop spans 15 amino acids. The germline V gene has CDR1 SGHDT and CDR2 YYEEEE. CDR3 residues: CASSPIAGRTDTQYF. The DNA of the CDR3 is TGTGCCAGCAGCCCCATAGCGGGACGCACAGATACGCAGTATTTT.

This CDR3 is CASSLWGGSEQFF. As DNA, the CDR3 is TGTGCCAGCAGTTTATGGGGGGGGAGTGAGCAGTTCTTC. The rearrangement links TRBV27 to TRBJ2-1, with 7 bases identical to TRBD2. This CDR3 region has 13 residues. V lost 1 base, J lost 9 bases, and 3 bases stayed unmatched. The germline gives CDR1 MNHEY, CDR2 SMNVEV (reference sequence).

The chain uses TRBV28 and TRBJ1-5; 7 nucleotides line up with TRBD1. V shed 6 bases, J shed 11 bases, and the junction held 4 bases outside the gene matches. CDR3 length equals 11 residues. The germline V gene has CDR1 MDHEN and CDR2 SYDVKM. This CDR3 is CASSKGQAQHF. In nucleotides, the CDR3 is TGTGCCAGCAGCAAAGGACAGGCCCAGCATTTT.

The chain combines TRBV6-2 or TRBV6-3 with TRBJ2-1; D ambiguous. CDR3 size: 13 residues. Germline V gives CDR1 MNHEY, CDR2 SVGEGT. Trimming shortened V by 1 base and J by 9 bases, and 10 bases separated the two germline ends. CDR3 loop: CASSYFLVGEQFF. CDR3 DNA: TGTGCCAGCAGTTACTTTCTAGTTGGTGAGCAGTTCTTC.